These 13 T cell receptor beta chains were all obtained from the same sample, sequenced in a study of T cell responses to AZD1222 COVID-19 vaccine. Libraries were prepared by immunoSEQ multiplex PCR; TCRdb keeps only in-frame clonotypes and omits some of them. This table holds 100,000 or so clones, approximately 89% found once. Sequenced here: peripheral blood, sampled 28 days after the second AZD1222 dose. These receptors were taken from an adult who received the AZD1222 COVID-19 vaccine.

The rearrangement uses TRBV19 and TRBJ2-2; D could derive from TRBD1 or TRBD2 (6 bases each). The germline CDR1 and CDR2 sequences are LNHDA and SQIVND (reference sequence). The length of the CDR3 is 17 residues. Trimming removed 3 bases from V and 3 bases from J, with 17 bases in between. CDR3: CASSMPFGGVDTGELFF. DNA of the CDR3: TGTGCCAGTAGTATGCCCTTCGGGGGCGTCGACACCGGGGAGCTGTTTTTT.

J is TRBJ1-4 and V is TRBV15; D uncertain. From germline, CDR1 is LNHNV and CDR2 YYDKDF (reference sequence). The CDR3 totals 13 residues. With 0 bases removed from V and 7 bases from J, the gap between germline ends came to 6 bases. In DNA, the CDR3 is TGTGCCACCAGCAGAGATACTGTTGAAAAACTGTTTTTT. Encoded protein: CATSRDTVEKLFF.

This sequence joins TRBV6-5 and TRBJ1-1; no definite D call. V lost 8 bases to trimming and J lost 0 bases, with 7 bases between them. The CDR3 runs to 12 residues. Per the germline V gene, CDR1 is MNHEY and CDR2 is SVGAGI. CDR3 sequence: CASGQLNTEAFF. In nucleotides, the CDR3 is TGTGCCAGCGGTCAGCTGAACACTGAAGCTTTCTTT.

A single count supports this clone. The rearrangement joins TRBV6-5 to TRBJ2-7; D might be TRBD1 (5 bases). This CDR3 is built from 14 residues. V was pared by 2 bases and J by 1 base, with 9 bases between. Germline V lookup: CDR1 MNHEY, CDR2 SVGAGI. CDR3 nucleotide sequence: TGTGCCAGCAGTTACGCAGCAGGGTCCTACGAGCAGTACTTC. It specifies CASSYAAGSYEQYF.

The V call is TRBV11-2, the J call TRBJ2-2; 13 bases line up with TRBD2. In germline, CDR1 is SGHAT, CDR2 FQNNGV. Trimming removed 5 bases from V and 7 bases from J; junction bases left unmatched: 7. The CDR3 has 16 amino acids. In nucleotides, the CDR3 is TGTGCCAGCAGCCAACTAGCGGGGGGGCTAGGCGGGGAGCTGTTTTTT. This gives the protein CASSQLAGGLGGELFF.

The CDR3, as DNA: TGTGCCAGCAACCCGAGGGGGGGAAATGAAAAACTGTTTTTT. The encoded protein is CASNPRGGNEKLFF. This chain joins TRBV5-5 and TRBJ1-4, with a weak D call TRBD1 (6 bases). There are 14 residues in the CDR3. Between the trimmed V and J ends, which lost 6 bases and 5 bases, there was a span of 14 bases. CDR1 and CDR2 from the germline V gene are SGHKS and YYEKEE (reference sequence).

This rearrangement joins TRBV9 to TRBJ1-1; TRBD1 might be the D (5 bases). V was shortened by 4 bases and J by 3 bases, with 10 bases between the two germline ends. This CDR3 spans 13 amino acids. Germline loops: CDR1 SGDLS, CDR2 YYNGEE. CDR3 in amino acids: CASSPGVDTEAFF. As DNA, the CDR3 is TGTGCCAGCAGCCCGGGGGTGGACACTGAAGCTTTCTTT.

The chain carries TRBV6-5 and TRBJ2-7; D gene ambiguous. The CDR3 totals 12 residues. V gave up 4 bases and J gave up 0 bases, with 4 bases separating them. In germline, CDR1 is MNHEY, CDR2 SVGAGI. The CDR3 coding sequence is TGTGCCAGCAGTTCGCCCTCCTACGAGCAGTACTTC. This translates into CASSSPSYEQYF.

V gene TRBV28 combines with J gene TRBJ2-7; tentatively, D is TRBD1 (5 bases). This CDR3 is built from 13 residues. Germline V gene sequence: CDR1 MDHEN, CDR2 SYDVKM. The V and J ends lost 5 bases and 0 bases respectively, with 8 bases between them. CDR3 in DNA: TGTGCCAGCAGTAATACAGGCTCCTACGAGCAGTACTTC. Amino acid sequence: CASSNTGSYEQYF.

V usage is TRBV27 and J usage is TRBJ1-5; D not certain. Trimming removed 6 bases from V and 11 bases from J, with 20 bases in between. Germline V CDR1 and CDR2: MNHEY, SMNVEV (reference sequence). This CDR3 region has 14 residues. The CDR3 DNA follows: TGTGCCAGCAGCCCCGGTATGGAAGTGAGGACCCAGCATTTT. It yields the protein CASSPGMEVRTQHF.

This chain uses TRBV14 with TRBJ1-6, with D possibly matching TRBD1 (5 bases). With 4 bases removed from V and 4 bases from J, the gap between germline ends came to 11 bases. This CDR3 has 15 amino acids. The germline CDR1 and CDR2 sequences are SGHDN and FVKESK. Here the CDR3 reads CASSPRQWYNSPLHF. CDR3 bases: TGTGCCAGCAGCCCCAGACAGTGGTATAATTCACCCCTCCACTTT.

The rearrangement joins TRBV18 to TRBJ2-3, with D hard to call. The CDR3 contains 14 residues. CDR1 is KGHSH and CDR2 is LQKENI in the germline V gene. V was shortened by 0 bases and J by 5 bases, with 9 bases between the two germline ends. DNA for the CDR3: TGTGCCAGCTCACCACCGTCCCCGGGAGATACGCAGTATTTT. This codes for CASSPPSPGDTQYF.

The CDR3 is CASSLIWRGSYNEQFF. In DNA, the CDR3 is TGTGCCAGCAGCTTAATATGGCGGGGGTCCTACAATGAGCAGTTCTTC. The rearrangement joins TRBV7-3 to TRBJ2-1; 7 nucleotides line up with TRBD2. Trimming removed 1 base from V and 1 base from J; junction bases left unmatched: 4. Germline loops: CDR1 SGHTA, CDR2 FQGTGA. The CDR3 covers 16 residues.